The clone carrying this T cell receptor (beta chain) is classed as medium-sized (0.01 to 0.1%). TCRdb redid the calling of the 5' RACE reads with MiXCR, one entry per CDR3 protein. Of tens of thousands of distinct CDR3 sequences in the sample, more than 30% were seen once. The CDR3 runs to 18 residues. V lost 6 bases and J 0 bases, leaving 24 bases between the germline ends. Looked up from germline, CDR1 is DFQATT and CDR2 is SNEGSKA (reference sequence). Sequencing used tumor-infiltrating naive CD4+ T cells sorted from the breast tumor. This sample's subset: naive CD4+ T cells, CD4+CD45RA+CD25-. This sequence was found in a female donor with breast cancer. The rearrangement links TRBV20-1 to TRBJ2-1; perhaps TRBD2 as D (5 bases). CDR3 bases: TGCAGTGCCAAGAAAACCCGGAGCGCCACTAGCTCCTACAATGAGCAGTTCTTC. Protein: CSAKKTRSATSSYNEQFF.